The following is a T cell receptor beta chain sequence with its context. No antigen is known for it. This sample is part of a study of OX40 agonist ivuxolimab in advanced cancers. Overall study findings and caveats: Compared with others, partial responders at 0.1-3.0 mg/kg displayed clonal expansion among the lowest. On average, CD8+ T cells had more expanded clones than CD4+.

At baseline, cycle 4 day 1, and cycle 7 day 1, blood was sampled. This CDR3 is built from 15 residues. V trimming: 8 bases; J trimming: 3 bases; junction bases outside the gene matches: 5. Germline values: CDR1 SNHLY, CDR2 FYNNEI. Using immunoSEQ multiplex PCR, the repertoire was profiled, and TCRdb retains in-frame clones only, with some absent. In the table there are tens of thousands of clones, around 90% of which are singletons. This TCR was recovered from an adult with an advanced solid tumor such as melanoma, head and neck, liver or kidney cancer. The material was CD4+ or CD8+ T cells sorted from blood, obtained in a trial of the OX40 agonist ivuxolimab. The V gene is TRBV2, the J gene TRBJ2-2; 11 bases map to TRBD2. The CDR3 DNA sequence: TGTGCCAGCTCGAGACTAGCGGGGTACACCGGGGAGCTGTTTTTT. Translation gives CASSRLAGYTGELFF.